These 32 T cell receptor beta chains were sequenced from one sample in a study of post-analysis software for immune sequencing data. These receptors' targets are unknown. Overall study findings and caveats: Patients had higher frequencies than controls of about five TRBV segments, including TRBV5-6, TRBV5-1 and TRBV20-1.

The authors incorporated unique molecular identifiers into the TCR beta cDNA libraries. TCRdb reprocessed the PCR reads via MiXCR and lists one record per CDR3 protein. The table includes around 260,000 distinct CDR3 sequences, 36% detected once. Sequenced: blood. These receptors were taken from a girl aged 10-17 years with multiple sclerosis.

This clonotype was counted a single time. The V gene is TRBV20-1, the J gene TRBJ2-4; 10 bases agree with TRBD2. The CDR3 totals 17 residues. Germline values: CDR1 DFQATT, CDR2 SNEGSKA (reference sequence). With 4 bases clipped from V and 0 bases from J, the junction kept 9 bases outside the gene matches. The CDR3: CSATRAGGQLAKNIQYF. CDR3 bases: TGCAGTGCTACACGAGCGGGGGGGCAATTAGCCAAAAACATTCAGTACTTC.

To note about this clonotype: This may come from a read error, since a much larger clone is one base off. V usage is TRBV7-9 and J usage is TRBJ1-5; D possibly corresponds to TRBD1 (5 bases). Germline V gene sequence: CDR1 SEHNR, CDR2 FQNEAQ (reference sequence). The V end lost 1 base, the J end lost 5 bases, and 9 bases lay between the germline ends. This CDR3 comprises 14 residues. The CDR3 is CASSLDSGDQPQHF. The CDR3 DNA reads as TGTGCCAGCAGCTTAGATTCGGGGGATCAGCCCCAGCATTTT.

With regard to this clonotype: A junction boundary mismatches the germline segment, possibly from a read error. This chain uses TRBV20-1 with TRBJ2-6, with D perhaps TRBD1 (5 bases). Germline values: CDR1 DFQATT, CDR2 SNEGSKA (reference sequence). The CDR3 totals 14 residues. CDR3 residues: CSATYATGANVPTF. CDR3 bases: TGCAGTGCTACGTACGCAACTGGGGCCAACGTCCCGACTTTC.

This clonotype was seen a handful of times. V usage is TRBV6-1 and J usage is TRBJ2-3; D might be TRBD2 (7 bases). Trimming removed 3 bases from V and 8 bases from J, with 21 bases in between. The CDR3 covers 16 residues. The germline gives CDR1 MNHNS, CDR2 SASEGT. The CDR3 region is CASSDGRGEEIGTQYF. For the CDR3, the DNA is TGTGCCAGCAGTGATGGGAGGGGGGAGGAAATAGGTACGCAGTATTTT.

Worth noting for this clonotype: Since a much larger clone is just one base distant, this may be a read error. The DNA for the CDR3 is TGTGCCTGCAGCCCGGAAAAGACCCAGTACTTC. Translation gives CACSPEKTQYF. V gene TRBV7-9 combines with J gene TRBJ2-5; D is ambiguous. The length of the CDR3 is 11 residues. The germline V gene encodes CDR1 SEHNR and CDR2 FQNEAQ (reference sequence).

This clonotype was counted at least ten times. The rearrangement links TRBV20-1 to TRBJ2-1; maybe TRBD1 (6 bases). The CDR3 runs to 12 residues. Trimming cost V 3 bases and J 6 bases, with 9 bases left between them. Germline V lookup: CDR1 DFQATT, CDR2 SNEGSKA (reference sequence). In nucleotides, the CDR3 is TGCAGTGCTAGGGACAGTGCCAATGAGCAGTTCTTC. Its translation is CSARDSANEQFF.

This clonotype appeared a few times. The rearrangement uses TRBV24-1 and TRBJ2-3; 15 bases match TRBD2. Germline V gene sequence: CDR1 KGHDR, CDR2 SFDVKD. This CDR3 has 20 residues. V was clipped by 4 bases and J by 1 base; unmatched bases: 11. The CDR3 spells CATSDSGTSGRKYGTDTQYF. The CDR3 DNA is TGTGCCACCAGTGACAGCGGGACTAGCGGGAGGAAGTACGGCACAGATACGCAGTATTTT.

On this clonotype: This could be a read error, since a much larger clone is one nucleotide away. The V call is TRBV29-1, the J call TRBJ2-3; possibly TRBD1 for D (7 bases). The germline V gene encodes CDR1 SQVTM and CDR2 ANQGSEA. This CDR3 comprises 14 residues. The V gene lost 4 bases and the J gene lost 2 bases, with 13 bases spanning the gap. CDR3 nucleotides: TGCAGCGTTGGCGGGGACAGCCTCACAGATACGCAGTATTTT. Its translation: CSVGGDSLTDTQYF.

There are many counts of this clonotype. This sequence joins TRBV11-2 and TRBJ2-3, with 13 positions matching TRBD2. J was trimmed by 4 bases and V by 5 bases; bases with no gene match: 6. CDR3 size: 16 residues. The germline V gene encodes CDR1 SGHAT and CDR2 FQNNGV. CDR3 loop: CASSTGLAGVPDTQYF. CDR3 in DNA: TGTGCCAGCAGCACCGGACTAGCGGGGGTCCCAGATACGCAGTATTTT.

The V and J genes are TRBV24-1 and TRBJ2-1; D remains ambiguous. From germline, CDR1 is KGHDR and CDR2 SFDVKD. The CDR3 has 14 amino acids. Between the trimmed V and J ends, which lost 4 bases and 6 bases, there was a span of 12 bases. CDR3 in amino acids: CATSEGAPRNEQFF. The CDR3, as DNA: TGTGCCACCAGTGAAGGTGCACCCCGCAATGAGCAGTTCTTC.

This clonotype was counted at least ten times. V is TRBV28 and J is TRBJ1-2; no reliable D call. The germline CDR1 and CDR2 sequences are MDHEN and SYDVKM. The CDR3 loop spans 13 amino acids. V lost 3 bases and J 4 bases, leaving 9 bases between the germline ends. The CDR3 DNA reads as TGTGCCAGCAGTTTGGTACGGTCCTATGGCTACACCTTC. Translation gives CASSLVRSYGYTF.

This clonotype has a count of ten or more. Here the CDR3 DNA reads TGTGCCCATAAAGGACCGAACAATGAGCAGTTCTTC. As protein: CAHKGPNNEQFF. The chain combines TRBV7-9 with TRBJ2-1; D not resolved. Per germline, CDR1 SEHNR and CDR2 FQNEAQ (reference sequence). The V gene lost 11 bases and the J gene lost 5 bases, with 13 bases spanning the gap. This CDR3 has 12 residues.

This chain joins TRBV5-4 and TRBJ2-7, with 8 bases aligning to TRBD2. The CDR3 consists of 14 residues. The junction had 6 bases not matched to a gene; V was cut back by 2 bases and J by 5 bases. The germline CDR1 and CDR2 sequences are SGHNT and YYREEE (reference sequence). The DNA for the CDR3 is TGTGCCAGCAGCTTCACGGGAGGGCGCCACGAGCAGTACTTC. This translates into CASSFTGGRHEQYF.

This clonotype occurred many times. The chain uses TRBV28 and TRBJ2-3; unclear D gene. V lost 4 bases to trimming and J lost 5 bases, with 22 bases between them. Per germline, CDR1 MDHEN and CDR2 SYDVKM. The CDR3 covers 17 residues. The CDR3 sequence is CASSSPGLGPGGDTQYF. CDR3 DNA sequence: TGTGCCAGCAGTTCCCCGGGCCTCGGCCCGGGCGGAGATACGCAGTATTTT. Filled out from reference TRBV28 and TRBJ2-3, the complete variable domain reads DVKVTQSSRYLVKRTGEKVFLECVQDMDHENMFWYRQDPGLGLRLIYFSYDVKMKEKGDIPEGYSVSREKKERFSLILESASTNQTSMYLCASSSPGLGPGGDTQYFGPGTRLTVL.

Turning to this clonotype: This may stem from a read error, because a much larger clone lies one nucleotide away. CDR3 nucleotide sequence: TGCGCCAGCAGCTTGAGAGGTCTAGCGCACAATGAGCAGTACTTC. It codes for CASSLRGLAHNEQYF. The J gene is TRBJ2-1, the V gene TRBV5-1; tentatively, D is TRBD2 (6 bases). Near its end, the DNA agrees better with TRBJ2-7, so the J call may be wrong. The CDR3 runs 15 residues. Germline CDR1 is SGHRS and CDR2 is YFSETQ.

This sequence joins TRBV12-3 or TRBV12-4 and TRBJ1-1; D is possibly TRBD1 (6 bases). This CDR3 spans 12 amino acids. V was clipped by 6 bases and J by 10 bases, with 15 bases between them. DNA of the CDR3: TGTGCCAGCAGACTAGGGGGTTCACGAGCTTTCTTT. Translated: CASRLGGSRAFF.

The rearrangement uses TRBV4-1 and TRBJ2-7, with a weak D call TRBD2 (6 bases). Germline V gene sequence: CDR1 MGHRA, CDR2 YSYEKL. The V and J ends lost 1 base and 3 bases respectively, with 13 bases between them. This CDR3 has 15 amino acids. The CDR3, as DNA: TGCGCCAGCAGCCAAGGCGATGGTAGCGGCTACGAGCAGTACTTC. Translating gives CASSQGDGSGYEQYF.

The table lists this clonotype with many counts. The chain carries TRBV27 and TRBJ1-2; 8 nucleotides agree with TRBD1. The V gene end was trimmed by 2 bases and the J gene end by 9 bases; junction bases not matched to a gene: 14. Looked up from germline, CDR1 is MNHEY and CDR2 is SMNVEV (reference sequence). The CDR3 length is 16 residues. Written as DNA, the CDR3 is TGTGCCAGCAGTTTACGGGGCGGGACAGGTTGGGGCAGCTACACCTTC. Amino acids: CASSLRGGTGWGSYTF.

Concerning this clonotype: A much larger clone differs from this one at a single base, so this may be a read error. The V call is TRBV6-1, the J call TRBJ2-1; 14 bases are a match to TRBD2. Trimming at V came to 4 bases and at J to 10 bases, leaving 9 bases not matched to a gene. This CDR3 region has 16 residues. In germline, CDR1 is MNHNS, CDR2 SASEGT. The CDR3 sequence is CASSAQGLAGDQEQFF. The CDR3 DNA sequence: TGTGCCAGCAGTGCCCAGGGACTAGCGGGAGATCAGGAGCAGTTCTTC.

CDR3 protein: CSAPDAGTGFEAFF. DNA for the CDR3: TGCAGTGCTCCAGATGCGGGGACAGGGTTTGAAGCTTTCTTT. The rearrangement joins TRBV20-1 to TRBJ1-1; TRBD1 matches 9 bases. Germline trimming cut 5 bases from V and 7 bases from J; bases unmatched to any gene: 11. The CDR3 consists of 14 residues. The germline V gene has CDR1 DFQATT and CDR2 SNEGSKA (reference sequence).

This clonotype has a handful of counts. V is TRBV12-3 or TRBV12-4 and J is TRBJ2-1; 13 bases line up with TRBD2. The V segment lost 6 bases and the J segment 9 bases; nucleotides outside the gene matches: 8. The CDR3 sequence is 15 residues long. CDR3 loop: CASSGLAGEDGEQFF. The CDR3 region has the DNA TGTGCCAGCAGCGGACTAGCGGGAGAGGACGGTGAGCAGTTCTTC.

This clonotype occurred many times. The CDR3 reads CASSLAKDRGKGFF. CDR3 DNA sequence: TGTGCCAGCAGCTTAGCGAAAGACAGGGGGAAGGGGTTCTTC. V is TRBV7-9 and J is TRBJ2-1; 9 positions agree with TRBD1. V trimming: 0 bases; J trimming: 15 bases; junction bases outside the gene matches: 9. CDR1 is SEHNR, CDR2 FQNEAQ, per germline (reference sequence). The CDR3 runs 14 residues.

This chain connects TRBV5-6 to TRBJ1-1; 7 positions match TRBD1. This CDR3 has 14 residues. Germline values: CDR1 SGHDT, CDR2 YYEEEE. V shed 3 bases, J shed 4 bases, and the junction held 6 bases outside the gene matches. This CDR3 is CASSWGGTVTEAFF. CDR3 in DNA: TGTGCCAGCAGCTGGGGCGGGACAGTCACTGAAGCTTTCTTT.

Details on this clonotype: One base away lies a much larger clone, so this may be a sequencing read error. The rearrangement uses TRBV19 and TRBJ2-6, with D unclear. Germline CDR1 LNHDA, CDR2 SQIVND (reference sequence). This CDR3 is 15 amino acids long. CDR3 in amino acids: CASKSQPSGVNVLTF. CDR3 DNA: TGTGCCAGTAAGTCACAACCCTCTGGGGTCAACGTCCTGACTTTC.

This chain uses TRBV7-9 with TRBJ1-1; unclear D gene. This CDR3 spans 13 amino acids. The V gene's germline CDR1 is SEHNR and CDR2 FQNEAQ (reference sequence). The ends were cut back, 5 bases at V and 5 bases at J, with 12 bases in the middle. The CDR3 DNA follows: TGTGCCAGCAGCGCAGCGACGGGGACTGAAGCTTTCTTT. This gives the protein CASSAATGTEAFF.

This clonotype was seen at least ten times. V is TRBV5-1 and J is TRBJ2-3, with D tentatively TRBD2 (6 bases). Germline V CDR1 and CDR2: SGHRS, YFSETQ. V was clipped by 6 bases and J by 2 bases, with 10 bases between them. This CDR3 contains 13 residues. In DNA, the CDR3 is TGCGCCAGCACTGGGGGGAACACAGATACGCAGTATTTT. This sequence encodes CASTGGNTDTQYF.

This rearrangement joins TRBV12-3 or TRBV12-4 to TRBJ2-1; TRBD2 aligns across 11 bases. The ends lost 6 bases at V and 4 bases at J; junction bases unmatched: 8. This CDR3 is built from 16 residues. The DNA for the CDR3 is TGTGCCAGCAGCCCTTCTAGCGGGAGGTCGTACAATGAGCAGTTCTTC. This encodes CASSPSSGRSYNEQFF.

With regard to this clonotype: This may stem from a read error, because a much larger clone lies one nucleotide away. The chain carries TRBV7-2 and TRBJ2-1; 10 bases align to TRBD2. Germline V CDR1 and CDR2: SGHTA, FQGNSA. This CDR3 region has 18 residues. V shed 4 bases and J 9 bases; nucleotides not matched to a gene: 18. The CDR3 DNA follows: TGTGCCAGCAGCTCCGGGCGCTCGAGCGGGAGGGCCCGAGGTGAGCAGTTCTTC. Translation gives CASSSGRSSGRARGEQFF. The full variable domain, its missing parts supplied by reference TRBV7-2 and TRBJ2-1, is GAGVSQSPSNKVTEKGKDVELRCDPISGHTALYWYRQSLGQGLEFLIYFQGNSAPDKSGLPSDRFSAERTGGSVSTLTIQRTQQEDSAVYLCASSSGRSSGRARGEQFFGPGTRLTVL.

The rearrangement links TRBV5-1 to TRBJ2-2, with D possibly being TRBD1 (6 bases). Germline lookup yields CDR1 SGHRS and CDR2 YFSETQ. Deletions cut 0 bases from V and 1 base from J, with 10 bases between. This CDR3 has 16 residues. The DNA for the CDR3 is TGCGCCAGCAGCTTGGTGGTGACAGGGAACACCGGGGAGCTGTTTTTT. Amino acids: CASSLVVTGNTGELFF.

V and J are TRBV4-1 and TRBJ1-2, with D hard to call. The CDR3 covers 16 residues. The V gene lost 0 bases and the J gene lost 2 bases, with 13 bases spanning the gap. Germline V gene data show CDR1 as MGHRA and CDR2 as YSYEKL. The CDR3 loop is CASSQEGRATNYGYTF. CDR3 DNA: TGCGCCAGCAGCCAAGAGGGGAGGGCGACGAACTATGGCTACACCTTC.

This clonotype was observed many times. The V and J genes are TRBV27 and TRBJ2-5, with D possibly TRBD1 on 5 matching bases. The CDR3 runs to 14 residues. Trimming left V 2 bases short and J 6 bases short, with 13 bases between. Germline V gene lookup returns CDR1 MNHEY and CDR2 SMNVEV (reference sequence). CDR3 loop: CASSLRAGLQTQYF. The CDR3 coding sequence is TGTGCCAGCAGTTTACGGGCAGGGTTACAGACCCAGTACTTC.

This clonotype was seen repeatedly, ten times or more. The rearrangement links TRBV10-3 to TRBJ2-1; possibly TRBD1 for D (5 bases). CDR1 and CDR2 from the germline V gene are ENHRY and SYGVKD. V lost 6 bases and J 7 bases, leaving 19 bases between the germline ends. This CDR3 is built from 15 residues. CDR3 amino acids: CAISPDSSLRNEQFF. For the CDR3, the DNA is TGTGCCATCAGCCCCGACAGTTCCCTTAGGAATGAGCAGTTCTTC.